Listed below are T cell receptor beta chains from one sample, sequenced in a study of blood T cells in healthy people across ages. One entry per CDR3 protein, called by TCRdb with MiXCR from the 5' RACE reads. The top ten hold over 20% of the sample, which has around 970,000 distinct CDR3 sequences, roughly 47% seen once. The sequencing sample was made of blood. The receptor source for this set is a woman aged 55-75 years in good health. Each CDR3 is given without its conserved first and last residue.

11	TRBJ2-7	TRBV11-1	ASSSLPGYEQY
13	TRBJ2-5	TRBV24-1	ATSEGGYKSKTQY
11	TRBJ1-4	TRBV7-9	ASRHGTNEKLF
10	TRBJ1-1	TRBV29-1	SARGLNTEAF
14	TRBJ1-6	TRBV4-3	ASSQESQGAYSPLH
15	TRBJ2-5	TRBV28	ASRGIGDRAAEETQY
12	TRBJ1-2	TRBV9	ACSPPTGHYGYT
15	TRBJ1-2	TRBV6-2/TRBV6-3	ASTLTGQGARKYGYT
12	TRBJ1-2	TRBV7-8	ASSRGQATYGYT
11	TRBJ1-5	TRBV27	ASSSTGNQPQH
16	TRBJ2-2	TRBV4-1	ASSPDRREASNTGELF
15	TRBJ2-6	TRBV28	ASSLTGGDSGANVLT
12	TRBJ2-7	TRBV4-3	ASSQLTGPYEQY
12	TRBJ2-7	TRBV7-2	ASSLEGGYYEQY
10	TRBJ2-3	TRBV28	AISSGLDTQY
12	TRBJ1-2	TRBV18	ASSRGQQAYGYT
15	TRBJ2-2	TRBV7-2	ASSLQGLGTNTGELF
14	TRBJ2-1	TRBV12-3/TRBV12-4	ASSLPGPTAYNEQF
12	TRBJ2-1	TRBV7-2	ASSLDGFDNEQF
13	TRBJ2-3	TRBV7-6	ASSQGLAGRDTQY